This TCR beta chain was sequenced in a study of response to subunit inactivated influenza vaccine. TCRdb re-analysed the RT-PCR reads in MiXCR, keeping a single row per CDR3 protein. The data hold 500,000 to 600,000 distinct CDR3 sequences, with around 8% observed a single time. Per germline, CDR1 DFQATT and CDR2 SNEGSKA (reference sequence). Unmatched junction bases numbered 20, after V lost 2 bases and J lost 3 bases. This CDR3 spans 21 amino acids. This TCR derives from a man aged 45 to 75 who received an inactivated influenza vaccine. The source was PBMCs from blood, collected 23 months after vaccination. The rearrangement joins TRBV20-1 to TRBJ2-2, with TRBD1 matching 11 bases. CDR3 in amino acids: CSARLRGVRDRGMSDTGELFF. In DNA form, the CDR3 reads TGCAGTGCTAGACTCCGGGGGGTTAGGGACAGGGGGATGTCGGACACCGGGGAGCTGTTTTTT.